This T cell receptor (beta chain) was sequenced in a study of post-analysis software for immune sequencing data. Study-wide results and caveats: Compared with controls, patients had more of 4 to 6 TRBV segments, including TRBV5-6, TRBV5-1 and TRBV20-1. Samples from one preparation batch, clustered by F measure, grouped strongly together.

Tagging with unique molecular identifiers was a feature of the TCR beta cDNA libraries. TCRdb reprocessed the PCR reads via MiXCR and lists one record per CDR3 protein. The table has over 700,000 distinct CDR3 sequences, approximately 30% seen once. In regard to this clonotype: Its antigen is not known.

The germline V and J ends were trimmed by 6 bases and 0 bases, with 7 bases remaining between them. The CDR3 contains 12 residues. CDR1 is DFQATT, CDR2 SNEGSKA, per germline (reference sequence). The V call is TRBV20-1, the J call TRBJ2-3, with D hard to call. This clonotype was obtained from a girl between 10 and 17 years old with multiple sclerosis. The specimen sequenced was blood. The CDR3 reads CSAPGSTDTQYF. The CDR3, as DNA: TGCAGTGCCCCCGGGAGCACAGATACGCAGTATTTT.